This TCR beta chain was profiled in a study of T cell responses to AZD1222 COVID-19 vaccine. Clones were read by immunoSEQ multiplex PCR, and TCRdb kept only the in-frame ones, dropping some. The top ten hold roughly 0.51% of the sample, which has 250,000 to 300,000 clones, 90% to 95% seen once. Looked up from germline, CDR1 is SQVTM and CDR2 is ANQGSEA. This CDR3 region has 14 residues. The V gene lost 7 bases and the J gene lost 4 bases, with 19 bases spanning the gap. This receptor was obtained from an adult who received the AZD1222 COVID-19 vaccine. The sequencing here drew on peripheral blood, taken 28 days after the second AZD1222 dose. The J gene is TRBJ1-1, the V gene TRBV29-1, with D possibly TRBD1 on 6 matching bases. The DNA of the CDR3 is TGCAGCGCCTACCTTCTAGGGGGGGCCACTGAAGCTTTCTTT. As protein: CSAYLLGGATEAFF.